The clone carrying this T cell receptor (beta chain) has more than one count but fewer than ten. This entry comes from a study of response to subunit inactivated influenza vaccine. TCRdb recomputed calls from the RT-PCR reads with MiXCR, one row per CDR3 protein. Of just under 550,000 distinct CDR3 sequences listed, roughly 25% are singletons. CDR1 and CDR2 (germline): DFQATT, SNEGSKA (reference sequence). V gave up 3 bases and J gave up 6 bases, with 9 bases separating them. This CDR3 region has 11 residues. This same sample was also part of a study on T cells expressing NK-cell markers. That study reports: The cDNA for TCR beta came from 5'RACE template switching with UMIs. The study drew TCR beta repertoires from sorted CD3+CD56+NKG2C+, CD3+CD56+NKG2C- and CD3+CD56-NKG2C+ T cells. Eight donors were sequenced, of whom seven were HCMV-seropositive, while the remaining one was HCMV-seronegative. These clonotypes also led the CD3+CD56-NKG2C+ fraction in four donors.

Sequences were derived from CD4+ T cells sorted from PBMCs, sampled approximately 13 days after vaccination. This chain joins TRBV20-1 and TRBJ2-7, with a weak D call TRBD2 (5 bases). The sequence was obtained from a man aged 50 to 59 who received an inactivated influenza vaccine. The CDR3 spells CSASDGVEQYF. The CDR3 DNA reads as TGCAGTGCTAGTGACGGGGTCGAGCAGTACTTC.